The rows below give T cell receptor beta chains drawn from one sample of a study of T cells in Graves' hyperthyroidism and ophthalmopathy. Using its own MiXCR run on the multiplex PCR reads, TCRdb lists one record per CDR3 protein. The table has about 480,000 distinct CDR3 sequences, approximately 14% seen once. The sample comprised blood. These receptors came from a woman aged 18-35 years with Graves' hyperthyroidism. Each CDR3 is given with its conserved first and last residue. The D gene is left open where the match is weak. Expanded clones are given a class, and other clones once, few, many or no size at all.

size	V	D	J	DNA	CDR3
NA	TRBV12-3/TRBV12-4	NA	TRBJ2-5	TGTGCCAGCATGGGGGACACCGCCCAAGAGACCCAGTACTTC	CASMGDTAQETQYF
many	TRBV20-1	NA	TRBJ1-4	TGCAGTGCCCTGGGGAGCCGTGAAAAACTGTTTTTT	CSALGSREKLFF
NA	TRBV20-1	TRBD2	TRBJ2-2	TGCAGTGCTAGAAGCGCTAGCGGGGGAACGGCCGGGGAGCTGTTTTTT	CSARSASGGTAGELFF
many	TRBV14	NA	TRBJ2-2	TGTGCCAGCAGCCCGGGAGGGGGCTCTGCCGGGGAGCTGTTTTTT	CASSPGGGSAGELFF
few	TRBV3-1	TRBD2	TRBJ2-3	TGTGCCAGCAGCGGGGGACTAGCGGGCATGGGGACAGATACGCAGTATTTT	CASSGGLAGMGTDTQYF
many	TRBV12-3/TRBV12-4	NA	TRBJ2-5	TGTGCCAGCAGTCTCAGGGGAGCGGGGAGGGAAGAGACCCAGTACTTC	CASSLRGAGREETQYF
many	TRBV20-1	NA	TRBJ1-5	TGCAGTGCTAGAGCCGGGGGCGTCGGTCAGCCCCAGCATTTT	CSARAGGVGQPQHF
many	TRBV20-1	NA	TRBJ2-5	TGCAGTGCTGGATCTGAGACCCAGTACTTC	CSAGSETQYF
many	TRBV7-2	NA	TRBJ1-6	TGTGCCAGCAGCCCCCGCGGGTCACCCCTCCACTTT	CASSPRGSPLHF
NA	TRBV7-3	TRBD1	TRBJ1-6	TGTGCCAGCAGCTCACAGGGACAGCAGCCCCTCCACTTT	CASSSQGQQPLHF
NA	TRBV14	NA	TRBJ1-1	TGTGCCAGCAGCCAAGATTTCGGGGTCACTGAAGCTTTCTTT	CASSQDFGVTEAFF
many	TRBV12-3/TRBV12-4	NA	TRBJ1-6	TGTGCCAGCAGTCCCGGGGCCAACCCTAGCTCCTATAATTCACCCCTCCACTTT	CASSPGANPSSYNSPLHF
many	TRBV27	TRBD1	TRBJ1-1	TGTGCCAGCAGTTTAGCGCAGGGGGGCACTGAAGCTTTCTTT	CASSLAQGGTEAFF
NA	TRBV19	NA	TRBJ1-3	TGTGCCAGTCTCGTGCAGCCCTCTGGAAACACCATATATTTT	CASLVQPSGNTIYF
few	TRBV6-5	NA	TRBJ2-2	TGTGCCAGCAGTTACCGTAGTGGGGGACGGAACACCGGGGAGCTGTTTTTT	CASSYRSGGRNTGELFF
many	TRBV13	TRBD2	TRBJ2-3	TGTGCCAGCAGCTTACCCCTCCTCCTAGCGGGTAGTAGCACAGATACGCAGTATTTT	CASSLPLLLAGSSTDTQYF
many	TRBV7-2	TRBD2	TRBJ2-1	TGTGCCAGCAGCGCCGGGGGAGGGGTGTTCTTC	CASSAGGGVFF
many	TRBV2	TRBD2	TRBJ2-3	TGTGCCAGCCGAAAGCGGGAGGGCTCGTGGGATACGCAGTATTTT	CASRKREGSWDTQYF
NA	TRBV7-9	TRBD2	TRBJ2-1	TGTGCCAGCCCGTCTAGCGGGACTGGAGGGGAGCAGTTCTTC	CASPSSGTGGEQFF
many	TRBV6-2/TRBV6-3	NA	TRBJ2-1	TGTGCCAGCAGTTACATGGTAGGTGAGCAGTTCTTC	CASSYMVGEQFF
few	TRBV29-1	NA	TRBJ2-7	TGCAGCGTTCGTCCAGGGGCCAACGAGCAGTACTTC	CSVRPGANEQYF
many	TRBV11-1	TRBD2	TRBJ2-5	TGTGCCAGCAGCTCCCAGGGACTAGCGGGTGCCACGGAGACCCAGTACTTC	CASSSQGLAGATETQYF
NA	TRBV13	NA	TRBJ1-5	TGTGCCAGCGGAGCTCCGGGATTCAATCAGCCCCAGCATTTT	CASGAPGFNQPQHF
few	TRBV10-3	NA	TRBJ1-2	TGTGCCACCACGGGGGGGAGTATTGGCTACACCTTC	CATTGGSIGYTF
few	TRBV9	NA	TRBJ2-2	TGTGCCAGCATCTCTCGGGACACCGGGGAGCTGTTTTTT	CASISRDTGELFF
many	TRBV7-3	NA	TRBJ2-3	TGTGCCAGCAGCTTAATGCCCCAGGGTACCCTCACAGATACGCAGTATTTT	CASSLMPQGTLTDTQYF
many	TRBV27	NA	TRBJ2-7	TGTGCCAGCACCCCAGCCGTGGCAGGGCCAAACGAGCAGTACTTC	CASTPAVAGPNEQYF
few	TRBV20-1	TRBD2	TRBJ2-3	TGCACCACCATAGCGGGAGGCACAGATACGCAGTATTTT	CTTIAGGTDTQYF
few	TRBV7-3	TRBD1	TRBJ2-6	TGTGCCAGCAGAGATGGACAGGGTAAATCTGGGGCCAACGTCCTGACTTTC	CASRDGQGKSGANVLTF
many	TRBV12-3/TRBV12-4	TRBD2	TRBJ2-3	TGTGCCAGCAGTTTTTCGAGGGGGCTAGCGGGAGGAGATACGCAGTATTTT	CASSFSRGLAGGDTQYF
NA	TRBV30	TRBD2	TRBJ2-3	TGTGCCTGGGCTCGCGGGGGAGGGGGCACAGATACGCAGTATTTT	CAWARGGGGTDTQYF
many	TRBV2	NA	TRBJ2-1	TGTGCCAGCAGCGCTCTTCCTAGAAATGAGCAGTTCTTC	CASSALPRNEQFF
many	TRBV3-1	NA	TRBJ2-1	TGTGCCAGCAGCCCAGCCGGACTCGGTACACATGAGCAGTTCTTC	CASSPAGLGTHEQFF
few	TRBV6-1	NA	TRBJ1-6	TGTGCCAGCACCCTCGGGCTTCCTCCCCTCCACTTT	CASTLGLPPLHF
many	TRBV7-9	NA	TRBJ2-1	TGTGCCAGCAGCTTAGTTTTGAGGCTAGCCGCCTACAATGAGCAGTTCTTC	CASSLVLRLAAYNEQFF
many	TRBV20-1	NA	TRBJ2-3	TGCAGTGCCCCCGCGCCTAAGGGGCACACAGATACGCAGTATTTT	CSAPAPKGHTDTQYF
many	TRBV20-1	NA	TRBJ2-1	TGCAGTGCTAGAACGGGTCTGCGCTCCTACAATGAGCAGTTCTTC	CSARTGLRSYNEQFF
many	TRBV7-9	TRBD1	TRBJ1-1	TGTGCCAGCGAGACACCCGGGACAGGGAGGCTTGAAGCTTTCTTT	CASETPGTGRLEAFF
few	TRBV20-1	NA	TRBJ2-3	TGCAGTAGCTCGAAGGGGGAGGGCCGTCGGACAGATACGCAGTATTTT	CSSSKGEGRRTDTQYF
many	TRBV6-1	NA	TRBJ2-1	TGTGCCAGCAGTTTAACGGCTAGCCGAGGCGATGAGCAGTTCTTC	CASSLTASRGDEQFF
many	TRBV3-1	NA	TRBJ1-4	TGTGCCAGCAGCCAAGTAGGGGCAACTAATGAAAAACTGTTTTTT	CASSQVGATNEKLFF
NA	TRBV25-1	TRBD2	TRBJ2-3	TGTGCCAGCAAAAAGCGGGAGGGGTCAAATACGCAGTATTTT	CASKKREGSNTQYF
many	TRBV27	NA	TRBJ2-1	TGTGCCAGCTGGACCATTTACAATGAGCAGTTCTTC	CASWTIYNEQFF
many	TRBV28	NA	TRBJ2-5	TGTGCCATAAGACGGAGGACACTTGTGGGATCGGGGACCCAGTACTTC	CAIRRRTLVGSGTQYF
few	TRBV5-1	NA	TRBJ1-1	TGCGCCAGCAGCTTGGGCGTCCCTCGGGGAGCTTTCTTT	CASSLGVPRGAFF